The TCR beta chain described here comes from a study of T-cell memory formation after mild COVID-19. For the study at large: Largely, the TCR clusters proved donor specific.

From germline, CDR1 is DFQATT and CDR2 SNEGSKA (reference sequence). There are 10 residues in the CDR3. Trimming stripped 8 bases from V and 2 bases from J, with 6 bases between. TCR alpha and TCR beta cDNA libraries carrying sample barcodes and UMIs came from 5'RACE with constant-segment primers. TCRdb used MiXCR to reprocess the 5' RACE reads, holding one entry per CDR3 protein. The table includes fewer than 350,000 distinct CDR3 sequences, over 15% detected once. On this clonotype itself: Its specificity is not known.

Findings of the study overall: CD4+ bias marked clones expanding day 15 to 37, unlike balanced contracting clones. The pre-infection memory compartment contained some responding clones, suggesting cross-reactive memory joined.

The sequencing input was PBMCs or a T cell subset sorted from them (not recorded which). The source of this sequence is a man aged 18 to 29 who had mild COVID-19 (a few samples of this study predate the infection). Cell type and time point are not known. The chain recombines TRBV20-1 with TRBJ2-5; D ambiguous. CDR3 DNA sequence: TGCAGTACGTTTCAAGAGACCCAGTACTTC. The encoded protein is CSTFQETQYF.